Sequencing of this T cell receptor beta chain was carried out in a study of TIL therapy for anti-PD-1-resistant metastatic lung cancer. As for the study in general: Tumors carried a median roughly 1.5 non-synonymous mutations per megabase.

Study outcomes and limitations: TIL cultures after expansion showed higher clonality and lower diversity than baseline tumor (median 6% vs 31%). This highly selected cohort may not generalize to typical lung cancer patients.

Sequencing used immunoSEQ v3. Profiled with immunoSEQ multiplex PCR; TCRdb holds only in-frame clones, not every one. This table has roughly 13,000 clones, about three fifths appearing once. Per the germline V gene, CDR1 is SGDLS and CDR2 is YYNGEE. V lost 3 bases and J lost 5, with 19 bases in between. The CDR3 contains 16 residues. Time point denoted: pre-treatment sample, taken before nivolumab and TIL therapy. Most excised metastases sampled were pleural nodules or supraclavicular lymph nodes. Patients were adults with stage 4 NSCLC. About this clone itself: Its cognate antigen is unknown.

The rearrangement joins TRBV9 to TRBJ2-3; D is perhaps TRBD1 or TRBD2 (5 bases each). The sequence was collected from a woman aged 30-85 years with non-small cell lung cancer. The specimen comprised tumor tissue, sampled at baseline. DNA for the CDR3: TGTGCCAGCAGCGCATTCGGATGGGACCTACAAGATACGCAGTATTTT. It translates to CASSAFGWDLQDTQYF.